This entry features one TCR beta chain sequence. This CDR3 is 16 amino acids long. The junction had 6 bases not matched to a gene; V was cut back by 1 base and J by 0 bases. From germline, CDR1 is LNHNV and CDR2 YYDKDF (reference sequence). The data belong to a study of blood T cell repertoires in COVID-19. About the research overall: Sites across the United States, Italy and Spain contributed samples from acute and convalescent COVID-19. Sources were T cells, B-cell-depleted T cells, or PBMCs; the material itself was cDNA or gDNA.

Sequencing used immunoSEQ multiplex PCR; TCRdb keeps in-frame clones, though not all of them. The sample records 89,000 or so clones, 85% being singletons. The chain recombines TRBV15 with TRBJ2-7; 7 bases are a match to TRBD1. The sequenced sample consisted of peripheral blood. The TCR originated in an older man with acute or convalescent COVID-19. CDR3: CATSRVTGVYSYEQYF. The CDR3 nucleotides read TGTGCCACCAGCAGAGTAACAGGGGTTTACTCCTACGAGCAGTACTTC. The full variable domain, in which reference TRBV15 and TRBJ2-7 provide the parts outside the CDR3, is DAMVIQNPRYQVTQFGKPVTLSCSQTLNHNVMYWYQQKSSQAPKLLFHYYDKDFNNEADTPDNFQSRRPNTSFCFLDIRSPGLGDTAMYLCATSRVTGVYSYEQYFGPGTRLTVT.